The 22 T cell receptor beta chains reported below all come from one sample, sequenced in a study of tumor and adjacent non-tumor tissue in lung cancer. No cell sorting was done before RNA was extracted from the tissue. A modified ARM-PCR protocol with three rounds of nested PCR amplified TCRbeta. TCRdb reanalysed the multiplex PCR reads using MiXCR and keeps one entry per CDR3 protein. The sample carries 55,000 to 75,000 distinct CDR3 sequences, 55% to 75% recorded once. Sequencing was carried out using lung tumor tissue. All receptors derive from a man aged 50 to 59 with non-small cell lung cancer.

Remarks on this clonotype: A junction end diverges from the germline sequence, so it may reflect a read error. The chain couples TRBV6-5 to TRBJ2-1; no firm D call. The CDR3 runs 12 residues. Per germline, CDR1 MNHEY and CDR2 SVGAGI. CDR3 nucleotides: TGTACCAGCAGTTACTTTGGTAAACCTCAGTTCTTC. Protein product: CTSSYFGKPQFF.

Regarding this clonotype: One end of the junction is discordant with germline, which a read error may explain. The chain has TRBV10-2 and TRBJ1-1, with 11 bases fitting TRBD1. The CDR3 spans 16 residues. Germline V gene sequence: CDR1 WSHSY, CDR2 SAAADI. The CDR3 protein is CASSGDRGGRGSEVFF. The DNA of the CDR3 is TGCGCCAGCAGTGGGGACAGGGGGGGTAGAGGCTCTGAAGTTTTCTTT.

About this clonotype: A read error is possible here, since a much larger clone lies one base away. The CDR3 end shows no conserved phenylalanine or tryptophan, and so a read error is likely. V usage is TRBV7-9 and J usage is TRBJ1-6; D may be TRBD1 (5 bases). The germline CDR1 and CDR2 sequences are SEHNR and FQNEAQ (reference sequence). Trimming cost V 5 bases and J 11 bases, with 10 bases left between them. The CDR3 sequence is 12 residues long. CDR3 in DNA: TGTGCCAGCAGCCCAGACAGCCCACCCCTCCACTCT. This gives the protein CASSPDSPPLHS.

Points on this clonotype: A junction end diverges from the germline sequence, so it may reflect a read error. The V gene is TRBV12-3 or TRBV12-4, the J gene TRBJ2-5, with 11 nucleotides matching TRBD1. CDR3 length: 14 residues. The CDR3 DNA is TGTGCCATCATCAAAGGGACAGGGGGGGAGACCCGGTACTTC. The encoded protein is CAIIKGTGGETRYF.

This clonotype was picked up one time. A read error is possible here, since a much larger clone lies one base away. This sequence joins TRBV5-4 and TRBJ1-1; D is possibly TRBD1 (6 bases). The germline V gene has CDR1 SGHNT and CDR2 YYREEE (reference sequence). CDR3 length equals 15 residues. This CDR3 is CASSFGIRGNTETFF. CDR3 DNA sequence: TGTGCCAGCAGCTTCGGGATCAGGGGAAACACTGAAACTTTCTTT.

Regarding this clonotype: At one end the junction does not follow the germline gene, possibly because of a read error. This chain links TRBV28 with TRBJ1-4, with a tentative D call TRBD1 (5 bases). CDR1 and CDR2 (germline): MDHEN, SYDVKM. The CDR3 is made up of 13 amino acids. CDR3 sequence reads: CASSFLGGEKPFF. Written as DNA, the CDR3 is TGTGCCAGCAGTTTTCTGGGGGGTGAAAAACCGTTTTTT.

The genes are TRBV4-1 and TRBJ2-1, with TRBD2 matching 12 bases. Germline V gene lookup returns CDR1 MGHRA and CDR2 YSYEKL. The J segment lost 2 bases and the V segment lost 11 bases, leaving 10 bases of the junction unmatched. This CDR3 comprises 16 residues. The CDR3 protein is CAGGLRTSGTYNEQFF. Written as DNA, the CDR3 is TGCGCCGGCGGCCTAAGGACTAGCGGGACCTACAATGAGCAGTTCTTC.

This clonotype was counted ten times or more. The genes are TRBV6-6 and TRBJ2-3, with D possibly TRBD1 on 6 matching bases. There are 14 residues in the CDR3. Looked up from germline, CDR1 is MNHNY and CDR2 is SVGAGI (reference sequence). Trimming shortened V by 7 bases and J by 4 bases, and 15 bases separated the two germline ends. DNA of the CDR3: TGTGCCAGCACAACCAAACAGGGCCCAGATACGCAGTATTTT. Protein product: CASTTKQGPDTQYF.

This chain uses TRBV20-1 with TRBJ2-5; possibly TRBD1 for D (6 bases). Germline V lookup: CDR1 DFQATT, CDR2 SNEGSKA (reference sequence). The germline V and J ends were trimmed by 4 bases and 6 bases, with 18 bases remaining between them. CDR3 length equals 14 residues. DNA for the CDR3: TGCAGTGCTAAAACTGGGGGCGTGACAAAGACCCAGTACTTC. Translated: CSAKTGGVTKTQYF.

This clonotype was detected many times. The CDR3 reads CATQGLAGGEYEQYF. CDR3 DNA sequence: TGTGCCACTCAAGGACTAGCGGGAGGGGAATACGAGCAGTACTTC. This rearrangement joins TRBV28 to TRBJ2-7; the match to TRBD2 covers 15 bases. Trimming removed 10 bases from V and 4 bases from J; junction bases left unmatched: 8. The length of the CDR3 is 15 residues. CDR1 and CDR2 (germline): MDHEN, SYDVKM.

This clonotype occurred a few times. V gene TRBV7-9 combines with J gene TRBJ2-7; D gene unclear. CDR3 size: 16 residues. Per germline, CDR1 SEHNR and CDR2 FQNEAQ (reference sequence). V lost 3 bases, J lost 4 bases, and 19 bases lay in between. DNA of the CDR3: TGTGCCAGCAGCTTTAGTGGTGTAGGGAACCCGTACGAGCAGTACTTC. Translation: CASSFSGVGNPYEQYF.

This chain joins TRBV19 and TRBJ2-1, with TRBD2 matching 13 bases. There are 15 residues in the CDR3. V shed 4 bases and J 4 bases; nucleotides not matched to a gene: 1. Germline-derived CDR1 and CDR2 are LNHDA and SQIVND (reference sequence). This CDR3 is CASSTLAGGYNEQFF. The CDR3 DNA follows: TGTGCCAGTAGTACACTAGCGGGGGGGTACAATGAGCAGTTCTTC.

There are many counts of this clonotype. The J gene is TRBJ2-2, the V gene TRBV7-9; D may be TRBD2 (6 bases). Per the germline V gene, CDR1 is SEHNR and CDR2 is FQNEAQ (reference sequence). CDR3 size: 15 residues. Trimming removed 6 bases at V and 4 bases at J, with 15 bases between. CDR3 DNA: TGTGCCAGCAGAAAAATAGCGGAGGTCACCGGGGAGCTGTTTTTT. Translated: CASRKIAEVTGELFF.

There are many counts of this clonotype. The chain combines TRBV5-8 with TRBJ2-1; no reliable D call. CDR3 length: 11 residues. With 0 bases removed from V and 13 bases from J, the gap between germline ends came to 8 bases. The V gene's germline CDR1 is SGHTS and CDR2 YDEGEE. The CDR3 DNA reads TGTGCCAGCAGCTTGGTACAGCCTCAGTTCTTC. It yields the protein CASSLVQPQFF.

Concerning this clonotype itself: With a much larger clone just one base away, this may be a read error. Since the CDR3 does not end with the conserved phenylalanine or tryptophan, this likely comes from a read error. The DNA is left out, because the CDR3 cannot be placed on it with certainty; the CDR3 is given as TCRdb lists it. V gene TRBV1 combines with J gene TRBJ2-7; TRBD2 was called by the table and not checked on the DNA. TRBV1 is annotated as a pseudogene. The CDR3 is 18 amino acids in total, end residues counted. This CDR3 is CTSSQDLVTSGVPGEQYL.

Of note for this clonotype: An end of the junction differs from the germline gene, which may be a read error. The V and J genes are TRBV4-1 and TRBJ2-1; TRBD2 matches 13 bases. The CDR3 contains 18 residues. In germline, CDR1 is MGHRA, CDR2 YSYEKL. The DNA of the CDR3 is TGCGCCAGTAGCCTCGGACTAGCGGGAGCAGAATCCTACAATGAGCAGTTCTTC. It is translated as CASSLGLAGAESYNEQFF.

This clonotype was counted at least ten times. The chain employs TRBV5-6 and TRBJ2-1; perhaps TRBD2 as D (6 bases). CDR1 and CDR2 from the germline V gene are SGHDT and YYEEEE. The V gene lost 5 bases and the J gene lost 0 bases, with 9 bases spanning the gap. The CDR3 is made up of 14 amino acids. The CDR3 bases are TGTGCCAGCAGGGTCGGGGGCTCCTACAATGAGCAGTTCTTC. Its translation is CASRVGGSYNEQFF.

In regard to this clonotype: One end of the junction fails to match germline, which may point to a read error. V gene TRBV10-3 combines with J gene TRBJ1-5, with D unresolved. Per the germline V gene, CDR1 is ENHRY and CDR2 is SYGVKD. The CDR3 is 15 residues long. The CDR3 sequence is CAISRNLDSNQPQHF. CDR3 coding DNA: TGTGCCATCAGCCGCAACCTGGATAGCAATCAGCCTCAGCATTTT.

The rearrangement uses TRBV6-1 and TRBJ1-5; D not resolved. The CDR3 runs to 17 residues. Deletions cut 4 bases from V and 7 bases from J, with 23 bases between. Germline V gene data show CDR1 as MNHNS and CDR2 as SASEGT. The CDR3 loop reads CASSGTVSLTSKQPQHF. CDR3 DNA: TGTGCCAGCAGTGGGACCGTCTCATTGACTAGTAAACAGCCCCAGCATTTT.

Notes on this clonotype: A much more abundant neighbour one base away suggests this may be a read error. This rearrangement joins TRBV6-2 or TRBV6-3 to TRBJ1-1; the D gene is possibly TRBD1 (6 bases). V dropped 9 bases and J dropped 1 base, with 12 bases sitting between them. CDR3 size: 13 residues. Germline CDR1 and CDR2: MNHEY and SVGEGT. The CDR3 DNA follows: TGTGCCAGATGCGGGACACCGAACACTGAAGCTTTCTTT. Translation: CARCGTPNTEAFF.

This clonotype was seen more than once but under ten times. The chain recombines TRBV20-1 with TRBJ1-5; 8 nucleotides align to TRBD1. The CDR3 contains 16 residues. CDR1 is DFQATT, CDR2 SNEGSKA, per germline (reference sequence). J lost 0 bases, V lost 2 bases, and 6 bases had no gene match. For the CDR3, the DNA is TGCAGTGCTAGAACCCCAGGGACAGGTAGCAATCAGCCCCAGCATTTT. It is translated as CSARTPGTGSNQPQHF.

Comment on this clonotype: One end of the junction is discordant with germline, which a read error may explain. The chain recombines TRBV6-1 with TRBJ1-2; D unresolved. There are 14 residues in the CDR3. The germline V gene has CDR1 MNHNS and CDR2 SASEGT. CDR3 sequence reads: CGSSESLAKDGYTF. The CDR3 DNA reads as TGTGGCAGCAGTGAATCCTTGGCAAAGGATGGCTACACCTTC.